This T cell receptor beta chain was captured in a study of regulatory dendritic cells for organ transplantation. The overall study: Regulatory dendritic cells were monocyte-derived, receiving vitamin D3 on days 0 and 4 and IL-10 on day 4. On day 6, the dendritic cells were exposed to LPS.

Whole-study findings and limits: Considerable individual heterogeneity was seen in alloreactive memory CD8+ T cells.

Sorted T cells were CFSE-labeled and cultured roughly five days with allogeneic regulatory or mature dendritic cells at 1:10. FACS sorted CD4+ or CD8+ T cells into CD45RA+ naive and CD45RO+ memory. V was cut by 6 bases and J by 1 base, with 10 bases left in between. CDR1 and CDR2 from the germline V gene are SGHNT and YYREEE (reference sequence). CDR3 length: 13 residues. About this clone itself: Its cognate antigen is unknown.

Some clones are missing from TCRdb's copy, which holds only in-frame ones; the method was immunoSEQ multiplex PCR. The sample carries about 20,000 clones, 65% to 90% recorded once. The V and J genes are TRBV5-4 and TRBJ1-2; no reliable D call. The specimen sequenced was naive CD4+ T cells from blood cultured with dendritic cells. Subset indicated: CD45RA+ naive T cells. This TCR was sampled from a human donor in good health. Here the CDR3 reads CASTRAGNYGYTF. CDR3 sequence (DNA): TGTGCCAGCACCCGGGCGGGTAACTATGGCTACACCTTC.